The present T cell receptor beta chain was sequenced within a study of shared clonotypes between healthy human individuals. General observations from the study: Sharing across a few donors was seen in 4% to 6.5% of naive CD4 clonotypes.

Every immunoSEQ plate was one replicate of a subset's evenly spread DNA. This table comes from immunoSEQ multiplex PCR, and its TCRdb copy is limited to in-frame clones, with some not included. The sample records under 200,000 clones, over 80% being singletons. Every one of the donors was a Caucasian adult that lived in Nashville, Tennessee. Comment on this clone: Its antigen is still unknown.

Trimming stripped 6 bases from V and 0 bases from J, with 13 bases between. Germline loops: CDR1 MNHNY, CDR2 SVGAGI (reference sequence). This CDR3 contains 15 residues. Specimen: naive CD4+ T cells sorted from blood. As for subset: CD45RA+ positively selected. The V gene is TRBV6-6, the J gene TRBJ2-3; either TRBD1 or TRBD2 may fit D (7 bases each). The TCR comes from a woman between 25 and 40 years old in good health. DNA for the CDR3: TGTGCCAGCAGCAGGGGGGGACAGAGCACAGATACGCAGTATTTT. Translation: CASSRGGQSTDTQYF.